Below are 16 T cell receptor beta chains sequenced from a single sample in a study of blood T cell repertoires in COVID-19. The assay was immunoSEQ multiplex PCR, and TCRdb's table has in-frame clones only and misses some. The repertoire holds 90,000 to 150,000 clones, with 70% to 80% as singletons. Input material: peripheral blood. The receptor set was obtained from an elderly woman with acute or convalescent COVID-19.

The chain links TRBV7-2 to TRBJ1-1; no reliable D call. Trimming shortened V by 6 bases and J by 1 base, and 6 bases separated the two germline ends. Germline V gene data show CDR1 as SGHTA and CDR2 as FQGNSA. The CDR3 is made up of 12 amino acids. DNA of the CDR3: TGTGCCAGCAGTTTTAGGAACACTGAAGCTTTCTTT. Translation gives CASSFRNTEAFF.

This clone was counted a few times. V gene TRBV5-1 combines with J gene TRBJ1-4; 9 nucleotides match TRBD1. V gave up 0 bases and J gave up 8 bases; unmatched junction bases: 5. This CDR3 region has 15 residues. The germline V gene has CDR1 SGHRS and CDR2 YFSETQ. CDR3 loop: CASSLEGQGGEKLFF. In DNA, the CDR3 is TGCGCCAGCAGCTTGGAGGGACAGGGAGGGGAAAAACTGTTTTTT.

The sample holds one count of this clone. The genes are TRBV6-1 and TRBJ1-2, with D perhaps matching TRBD1 (6 bases). The CDR3 spans 14 residues. Trimming removed 2 bases at V and 7 bases at J, with 14 bases between. CDR1 and CDR2 (germline): MNHNS, SASEGT. The CDR3 loop is CASSERGGQSGYTF. CDR3 bases: TGTGCCAGCAGTGAACGGGGGGGGCAGAGTGGCTACACCTTC.

The chain has TRBV28 and TRBJ1-2; maybe TRBD1 (6 bases). The CDR3 extends over 12 amino acids. Germline values: CDR1 MDHEN, CDR2 SYDVKM. V was clipped by 7 bases and J by 4 bases, with 10 bases between them. CDR3 in amino acids: CASNTGSYGYTF. In DNA form, the CDR3 reads TGTGCCAGCAACACAGGGTCCTATGGCTACACCTTC.

The V call is TRBV7-2, the J call TRBJ2-7; 7 positions agree with TRBD1. The CDR3 contains 17 residues. Germline assignment: CDR1 SGHTA and CDR2 FQGNSA. The V gene end was trimmed by 2 bases and the J gene end by 4 bases; junction bases not matched to a gene: 14. CDR3 sequence reads: CASSLRAGGFNRYEQYF. The CDR3 coding sequence is TGTGCCAGCAGCTTACGGGCAGGGGGATTTAATAGGTACGAGCAGTACTTC.

The chain recombines TRBV6-5 with TRBJ1-5, with D possibly TRBD1 on 5 matching bases. The ends were cut back, 8 bases at V and 6 bases at J, with 17 bases in the middle. Germline V lookup: CDR1 MNHEY, CDR2 SVGAGI. CDR3 length: 14 amino acids. The CDR3 nucleotides read TGTGCCAGCGTTAGAGGGGCGGAGGGTCAGCCCCAGCATTTT. This gives the protein CASVRGAEGQPQHF.

The genes are TRBV5-6 and TRBJ2-1, with 9 bases aligning to TRBD1. V dropped 3 bases and J dropped 7; count of bases not matched to a gene: 5. The CDR3 is 14 residues long. The germline gives CDR1 SGHDT, CDR2 YYEEEE. CDR3 residues: CASSSTGGSNEQFF. In nucleotides, the CDR3 is TGTGCCAGCAGCTCGACAGGGGGTTCAAATGAGCAGTTCTTC. The complete variable domain, with remaining parts taken from reference TRBV5-6 and TRBJ2-1, reads DAGVTQSPTHLIKTRGQQVTLRCSPKSGHDTVSWYQQALGQGPQFIFQYYEEEERQRGNFPDRFSGHQFPNYSSELNVNALLLGDSALYLCASSSTGGSNEQFFGPGTRLTVL.

The chain employs TRBV2 and TRBJ1-3; no reliable D call. CDR1 and CDR2 (germline): SNHLY, FYNNEI. CDR3 size: 15 residues. V shed 7 bases and J shed 2 bases, with 15 bases lying between them. The CDR3 protein is CASTPLRGTGNTIYF. The CDR3 DNA follows: TGTGCCAGCACCCCCTTAAGAGGGACTGGAAACACCATATATTTT.

The CDR3 sequence is CASSMQGLAFF. In DNA, the CDR3 is TGTGCCAGTAGTATGCAGGGTTTGGCTTTCTTT. The chain uses TRBV19 and TRBJ1-1; the D gene is possibly TRBD1 (5 bases). Trimming removed 3 bases at V and 11 bases at J, with 10 bases between. The germline gives CDR1 LNHDA, CDR2 SQIVND (reference sequence). The length of the CDR3 is 11 residues. The full variable domain, completed using reference TRBV19 and TRBJ1-1, is DGGITQSPKYLFRKEGQNVTLSCEQNLNHDAMYWYRQDPGQGLRLIYYSQIVNDFQKGDIAEGYSVSREKKESFPLTVTSAQKNPTAFYLCASSMQGLAFFGQGTRLTVV.

The chain links TRBV7-2 to TRBJ2-7; TRBD2 matches 12 bases. V was clipped by 5 bases and J by 2 bases; unmatched bases: 4. Per the germline V gene, CDR1 is SGHTA and CDR2 is FQGNSA. The CDR3 is made up of 15 amino acids. The CDR3 sequence is CASSMRLAGAYEQYF. CDR3 coding DNA: TGTGCCAGCAGCATGCGACTAGCGGGAGCCTACGAGCAGTACTTC.

The rearrangement joins TRBV11-2 to TRBJ1-2; the D gene is possibly TRBD1 (5 bases). The V end lost 5 bases, the J end lost 0 bases, and 10 bases lay between the germline ends. This CDR3 contains 14 residues. Germline-derived CDR1 and CDR2 are SGHAT and FQNNGV. CDR3 loop: CASSRIQANYGYTF. CDR3 in DNA: TGTGCCAGCAGCCGTATACAGGCTAACTATGGCTACACCTTC.

This CDR3 is CASSLQTGYTEAFF. Here the CDR3 DNA reads TGTGCCAGCAGTCTCCAGACAGGGTACACTGAAGCTTTCTTT. This rearrangement joins TRBV3-1 (or the pseudogene TRBV3-2) to TRBJ1-1, with 7 bases lining up with TRBD1. Germline V gene sequence: CDR1 LGHDT, CDR2 YNNKEL (reference sequence). The length of the CDR3 is 14 residues. V trimming: 6 bases; J trimming: 3 bases; junction bases outside the gene matches: 7.

This clone was counted only a few times. The chain couples TRBV7-2 to TRBJ1-6; D remains ambiguous. CDR1 is SGHTA, CDR2 FQGNSA, per germline. V was shortened by 3 bases and J by 8 bases, with 14 bases between the two germline ends. The CDR3 totals 15 residues. The CDR3 nucleotides read TGTGCCAGCAGCTTCTCTTTGTCTGTCGATTCACCCCTCCACTTT. Amino acids: CASSFSLSVDSPLHF.

The V and J genes are TRBV12-3 or TRBV12-4 and TRBJ1-2, with 7 bases aligning to TRBD1. Germline trimming cut 8 bases from V and 8 bases from J; bases unmatched to any gene: 5. The length of the CDR3 is 11 residues. In DNA form, the CDR3 reads TGTGCCAGCGCAGGGGGAGGCGGCTACACCTTC. This sequence encodes CASAGGGGYTF.

The V and J genes are TRBV9 and TRBJ2-7; 14 nucleotides agree with TRBD2. This CDR3 spans 15 amino acids. The ends lost 1 base at V and 6 bases at J; junction bases unmatched: 3. The germline CDR1 and CDR2 sequences are SGDLS and YYNGEE. This CDR3 reads CASSVTGLAGVEQYF. The CDR3 coding sequence is TGTGCCAGCAGCGTAACGGGACTAGCGGGAGTCGAGCAGTACTTC.

CDR3 protein: CASSSNSRGELFF. In DNA, the CDR3 is TGTGCCAGCAGTTCCAATTCGAGGGGGGAGCTGTTTTTT. This chain uses TRBV27 with TRBJ2-2; D gene unclear. CDR3 size: 13 residues. The germline V gene encodes CDR1 MNHEY and CDR2 SMNVEV (reference sequence). Trimming pared 4 bases from V and 8 bases from J, leaving 11 bases between.